The entry below describes one T cell receptor beta chain. The CDR3 covers 15 residues. The authors' processing: Estimates of nucleated cell counts were drawn from the amplification of reference gene primers. TCRdb's table, derived via immunoSEQ multiplex PCR, lists solely in-frame clones and lacks some. V and J calls and clone size come straight from that table; D and trimming were deduced from the DNA. This sample yields approximately 56,000 clones, of which 80% to 90% are seen a single time; approximately 13% belongs to the top ten. The sample is drawn from a study of blood T cell repertoires in COVID-19. Background on the study: Sites in the United States, Italy and Spain provided acute and convalescent COVID-19 samples. The cDNA or gDNA used as material had been derived from T cells, B-cell-depleted T cells, or PBMCs.

Sequencing was carried out using peripheral blood. This TCR came from an elderly woman with acute or convalescent COVID-19. This chain links TRBV21-1 with TRBJ2-7; the D segment call TRBD1 is taken from the table without a DNA check. TRBV21-1 is a pseudogene. CDR3 nucleotide sequence: TGTGCCAGCAGCAAATCGGGCAGGGTGGGCTACGAGCAGTACTTC. This codes for CASSKSGRVGYEQYF.